This note documents a single TCR beta chain sequence. Its target is unknown. This specimen comes from a study of blood T cells in healthy people across ages. Looking at the study overall: Template switching captured about one barcoded beta molecule per two T cells. Study results and limitations: It was the long-lived donors that had more naive CD4+ cells and higher diversity than aged donors. Diversity estimated from one million T cells was considered an underestimate.

Then a second PCR, running about 6 to 12 cycles, was carried out with a sample-barcoded 5' primer and a J-beta primer mix. Every cDNA was tagged by a template-switch adaptor with 12 random nucleotides. TCRdb re-derived calls from the 5' RACE reads in MiXCR, one entry per CDR3 protein. Of 1.8 million or so distinct CDR3 sequences listed, about 39% are singletons. This receptor was obtained from a human donor in good health. Specimen: blood.

The CDR3 DNA follows: TGTGCCAGCAGCCAAGATAGGACCGCAGGGCGAGGCTACACCTTC. It yields the protein CASSQDRTAGRGYTF. The V and J genes are TRBV3-1 and TRBJ1-2, with D perhaps matching TRBD1 (5 bases). The CDR3 is 15 amino acids. Germline CDR1 and CDR2: LGHDT and YNNKEL (reference sequence). Trimming removed 0 bases from V and 8 bases from J, with 16 bases in between. Variable domain in full (rest from reference TRBV3-1 and TRBJ1-2): DTAVSQTPKYLVTQMGNDKSIKCEQNLGHDTMYWYKQDSKKFLKIMFSYNNKELIINETVPNRFSPKSPDKAHLNLHINSLELGDSAVYFCASSQDRTAGRGYTFGSGTRLTVV.